This TCR beta chain is from a study of T cell responses to AZD1222 COVID-19 vaccine. Overall study results and limits: Spike-specific TCR breadth and depth were elevated following two AZD1222 doses. Donor demographics were predominantly white British with a female majority; clonal diversity may be underestimated.

Measured with immunoSEQ multiplex PCR; TCRdb has only the in-frame clones, and not every one. The table shows 200,000 or so clones, with around 93% occurring only once. The V gene end was trimmed by 0 bases and the J gene end by 2 bases; junction bases not matched to a gene: 2. This CDR3 is 15 amino acids long. From germline, CDR1 is MNHEY and CDR2 SVGAGI. Regarding this clone: Its cognate antigen is unknown.

Sequencing used peripheral blood, obtained on day 0 of MenACWY control vaccination. V is TRBV6-5 and J is TRBJ1-2; 8 bases map to TRBD1. The sequence came from an adult in good health. CDR3 DNA: TGTGCCAGCAGTTACTCCCGACAGGGGAACTATGGCTACACCTTC. Translated: CASSYSRQGNYGYTF.